The T cell receptor (beta chain) under discussion was sequenced for a study of control samples from healthy donors and cancer patients. Assay used: immunoSEQ multiplex PCR; TCRdb lists only in-frame clones, some missing. The table has 120,000 or so clones, roughly 90% seen once. The V gene lost 3 bases and the J gene lost 7 bases, with 6 bases spanning the gap. CDR3 size: 10 residues. The germline V gene has CDR1 SQVTM and CDR2 ANQGSEA. The sequencing sample was made of PBMCs. This sequence joins TRBV29-1 and TRBJ1-1; D unresolved. The TCR originated in a woman aged 55-70 years with lung cancer. This CDR3 is CSVDGNEAFF. CDR3 bases: TGCAGCGTTGATGGGAATGAAGCTTTCTTT.